Listed here is a single TCR beta chain. CDR1 is MNHEY, CDR2 SVGAGI, per germline. V was clipped by 6 bases and J by 4 bases; unmatched bases: 9. The CDR3 has 15 amino acids. Some clones are missing from TCRdb's copy, which holds only in-frame ones; the method was immunoSEQ multiplex PCR. The sample shows approximately 150,000 clones, roughly 89% of them seen only once. These data are taken from a study of blood T cell repertoires in COVID-19. Study-wide background: Sample material is recorded as cDNA or gDNA derived from T cells, B-cell-depleted T cells, or PBMCs.

The material sequenced was peripheral blood. V gene TRBV6-5 combines with J gene TRBJ2-7; 10 positions agree with TRBD2. The receptor's source is a human donor in a cohort sampled during active COVID-19. The CDR3 DNA reads TGTGCCAGCAGCGCATCTCTAGCGGGGGTGTACGAGCAGTACTTC. Its protein product is CASSASLAGVYEQYF.